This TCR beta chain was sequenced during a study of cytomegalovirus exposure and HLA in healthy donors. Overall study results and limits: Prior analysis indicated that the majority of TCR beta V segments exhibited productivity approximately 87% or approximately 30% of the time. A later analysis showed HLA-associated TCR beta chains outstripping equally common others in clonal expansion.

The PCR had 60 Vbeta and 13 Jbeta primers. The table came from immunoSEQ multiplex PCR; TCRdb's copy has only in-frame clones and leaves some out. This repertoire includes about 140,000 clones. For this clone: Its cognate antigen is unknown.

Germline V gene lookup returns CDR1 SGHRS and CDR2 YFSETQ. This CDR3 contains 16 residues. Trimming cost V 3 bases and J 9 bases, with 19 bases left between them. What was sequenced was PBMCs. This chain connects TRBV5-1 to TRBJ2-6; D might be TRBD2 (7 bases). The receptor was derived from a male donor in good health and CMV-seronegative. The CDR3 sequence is CASSSSGGGRDNVLTF. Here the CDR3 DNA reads TGCGCCAGCAGCTCGTCGGGGGGCGGTAGGGACAACGTCCTGACTTTC.